The following is a TCR beta chain sequence with its context. What it binds is not known. V lost 3 bases, J lost 4 bases, and 6 bases lay in between. The germline V gene has CDR1 MNHNY and CDR2 SVGAGI (reference sequence). The CDR3 sequence is 12 residues long. Sorted-subset replicate PCR reactions contained 200 to 250 ng DNA, corresponding to approximately 30,000 T cell genomes. In the authors' methods: There were no quality scores in the junction-only immunoSEQ sequences, so filtering differed. Assay: immunoSEQ multiplex PCR; the TCRdb copy retains only in-frame clones and omits some. V, J and clone size were drawn from that table, and D and trimming were deduced from the DNA. The table includes around 2.5 million clones, over 85% detected once. This specimen belongs to a study of shared clonotypes between healthy human individuals. Study-level results: It was only blood that was sampled, and tissue repertoires likely differ.

The origin of this receptor is a man aged 18-30 years in good health. Some clones in this sample may be carry-over from other donors' samples. Input material: naive CD4+ T cells from PBMCs. Subset noted: CD45RA+ positively selected. The V and J genes are TRBV6-6 and TRBJ1-1; no reliable D call. CDR3 DNA sequence: TGTGCCAGCAGTTATCTGTCCACTGAAGCTTTCTTT. Protein: CASSYLSTEAFF.